The 14 T cell receptor beta chains in this list originate from one sample, sequenced in a study of T cell changes during pregnancy in multiple sclerosis. The assay was immunoSEQ multiplex PCR, and TCRdb's table has in-frame clones only and misses some. In the table there are approximately 130,000 clones, roughly 95% of which are singletons. Sequenced material: peripheral blood, taken after pregnancy. All receptors derive from a female donor with multiple sclerosis, enrolled in a pregnancy study.

The chain employs TRBV5-8 and TRBJ2-6, with 10 positions matching TRBD1. This CDR3 is built from 18 residues. The germline CDR1 and CDR2 sequences are SGHTS and YDEGEE. Trimming removed 1 base from V and 1 base from J; junction bases left unmatched: 5. The CDR3 DNA reads TGTGCCAGCAGCTTGTGGCGACAGGGGGCGTCTGGGGCCAACGTCCTGACTTTC. Translating gives CASSLWRQGASGANVLTF. Full variable domain (missing parts from reference TRBV5-8 and TRBJ2-6): EAGVTQSPTHLIKTRGQQATLRCSPISGHTSVYWYQQALGLGLQFLLWYDEGEERNRGNFPPRFSGRQFPNYSSELNVNALELEDSALYLCASSLWRQGASGANVLTFGAGSRLTVL.

This chain links TRBV10-3 with TRBJ2-2, with 11 bases matching TRBD2. Germline lookup yields CDR1 ENHRY and CDR2 SYGVKD. V shed 6 bases and J 2 bases; nucleotides not matched to a gene: 5. This CDR3 has 16 amino acids. For the CDR3, the DNA is TGTGCCATCAGGTCTAGCGGGAGGTCCAACACCGGGGAGCTGTTTTTT. This sequence encodes CAIRSSGRSNTGELFF.

The V gene is TRBV14, the J gene TRBJ2-3, with no clear D. This CDR3 is 14 amino acids long. Trimming left V 0 bases short and J 6 bases short, with 10 bases between. Germline V gene data show CDR1 as SGHDN and CDR2 as FVKESK. The CDR3 region has the DNA TGTGCCAGCAGCCAAGATGTCTGGCCGGATACGCAGTATTTT. Its protein is CASSQDVWPDTQYF.

This chain uses TRBV19 with TRBJ2-1; tentatively, D is TRBD1 (5 bases). The germline V gene has CDR1 LNHDA and CDR2 SQIVND (reference sequence). Trimming removed 4 bases at V and 4 bases at J, with 8 bases between. The CDR3 consists of 13 residues. The CDR3 loop reads CASSTDSYNEQFF. In nucleotides, the CDR3 is TGTGCCAGTAGTACCGACAGTTACAATGAGCAGTTCTTC.

This chain uses TRBV10-2 with TRBJ2-3, with TRBD2 matching 13 bases. V trimming: 6 bases; J trimming: 6 bases; junction bases outside the gene matches: 6. The germline CDR1 and CDR2 sequences are WSHSY and SAAADI. The CDR3 consists of 15 residues. The CDR3 region has the DNA TGCGCCAGCAGCCTGGGACTAGCGGGACTGGATACGCAGTATTTT. It specifies CASSLGLAGLDTQYF.

The chain combines TRBV29-1 with TRBJ2-3, with a weak D call TRBD2 (6 bases). CDR1 and CDR2 (germline): SQVTM, ANQGSEA. Trimming took off 4 bases at V and 4 bases at J, with 15 bases between the two ends. The CDR3 contains 14 residues. CDR3 DNA: TGCAGCGTTGCACGGGACTCTGCGGCAGATACGCAGTATTTT. Translation: CSVARDSAADTQYF.

This CDR3 reads CASSLRGTTDTQYF. The CDR3 nucleotides are TGCGCCAGCAGCTTGCGGGGTACCACAGATACGCAGTATTTT. The chain uses TRBV5-1 and TRBJ2-3, with D perhaps matching TRBD2 (5 bases). V was shortened by 1 base and J by 2 bases, with 8 bases between the two germline ends. Per the germline V gene, CDR1 is SGHRS and CDR2 is YFSETQ. This CDR3 has 14 residues.

The chain is built from TRBV5-1 and TRBJ2-7; 8 positions match TRBD1. The CDR3 consists of 15 residues. V was pared by 2 bases and J by 0 bases, with 4 bases of the junction left unmatched. The V gene's germline CDR1 is SGHRS and CDR2 YFSETQ. In DNA, the CDR3 is TGCGCCAGCAGCTTAGGACAGGGCAGCTCCTACGAGCAGTACTTC. This codes for CASSLGQGSSYEQYF.

This chain joins TRBV4-2 and TRBJ2-3; D is undetermined. The length of the CDR3 is 14 residues. V lost 3 bases and J lost 3, with 10 bases in between. The germline V gene has CDR1 LGHNA and CDR2 YNFKEQ. CDR3 bases: TGTGCCAGCAGCCAGGGTAGCTCGACAGATACGCAGTATTTT. Its protein is CASSQGSSTDTQYF.

This clone was detected once. The CDR3 sequence is CASSPDRGNQPQHF. The CDR3 nucleotides read TGTGCCAGCAGTCCAGACAGAGGCAATCAGCCCCAGCATTTT. The chain links TRBV27 to TRBJ1-5; a possible D gene is TRBD1 (5 bases). Germline V CDR1 and CDR2: MNHEY, SMNVEV (reference sequence). The CDR3 covers 14 residues. V dropped 5 bases and J dropped 2 bases, with 10 bases sitting between them.

The V call is TRBV18, the J call TRBJ2-7, with TRBD1 matching 9 bases. The CDR3 sequence is 17 residues long. Looked up from germline, CDR1 is KGHSH and CDR2 is LQKENI. After removal of 2 bases from V and 7 bases from J, the junction contained 15 bases not matched to a gene. CDR3 sequence (DNA): TGTGCCAGCTCACCAGCGCTAATGGGGACAGGGTTCCGGGAGCAGTACTTC. It codes for CASSPALMGTGFREQYF.

The chain joins TRBV4-1 to TRBJ2-7; possibly TRBD2 for D (5 bases). V was trimmed by 4 bases and J by 3 bases, leaving 22 bases between them. CDR1 MGHRA and CDR2 YSYEKL come from the germline V gene. The CDR3 consists of 17 residues. Here the CDR3 DNA reads TGCGCCAGCAGCCGGGAGTTACACCCGGAGACTTGCTACGAGCAGTACTTC. Its protein product is CASSRELHPETCYEQYF.

V usage is TRBV6-5 and J usage is TRBJ2-2; D not certain. V was shortened by 1 base and J by 1 base, with 10 bases between the two germline ends. The CDR3 has 16 residues. CDR1 MNHEY and CDR2 SVGAGI come from the germline V gene. CDR3 DNA: TGTGCCAGCAGTTACTTCGGCAGGTTGAACACCGGGGAGCTGTTTTTT. It yields the protein CASSYFGRLNTGELFF.

The rearrangement uses TRBV28 and TRBJ1-2; tentative D call: TRBD1 (6 bases). CDR1 MDHEN and CDR2 SYDVKM come from the germline V gene. V lost 6 bases and J lost 7, with 24 bases in between. The CDR3 spans 16 residues. CDR3 sequence reads: CASSPAGRGASFGYTF. Written as DNA, the CDR3 is TGTGCCAGCAGCCCTGCGGGCCGGGGGGCGTCTTTTGGCTACACCTTC.